This T cell receptor (beta chain) emerged from a study of blood T cell repertoires in COVID-19. Study as a whole: In each case, the material was cDNA or gDNA derived from T cells, B-cell-depleted T cells, or PBMCs.

The cohort comprised adults aged about 18 to 90 years residing in about two dozen US areas. Participant-given clinical history determined each cohort assignment. Symptom resolution, clearance, or two negative PCRs marked the recovered donors of Cohort 3. Generated by immunoSEQ multiplex PCR, the TCRdb table keeps only in-frame clones and is missing some. Found here are approximately 220,000 clones, about 83% of them singletons; the top ten hold around 6.5%. The specimen sequenced was PBMCs or T cells enriched from blood (not recorded which). The sequence was obtained from a middle-aged woman who had recovered from COVID-19.

CDR3 residues: CASSQGAISNTEAFF. For the CDR3, the DNA is TGTGCCAGCAGCCAAGGGGCTATCTCCAACACTGAAGCTTTCTTT. The chain joins TRBV3-1 (or the pseudogene TRBV3-2) to TRBJ1-1; D remains ambiguous. The CDR3 totals 15 residues. Trimming removed 1 base from V and 2 bases from J, with 11 bases in between. The germline gives CDR1 LGHDT, CDR2 YNNKEL (reference sequence).